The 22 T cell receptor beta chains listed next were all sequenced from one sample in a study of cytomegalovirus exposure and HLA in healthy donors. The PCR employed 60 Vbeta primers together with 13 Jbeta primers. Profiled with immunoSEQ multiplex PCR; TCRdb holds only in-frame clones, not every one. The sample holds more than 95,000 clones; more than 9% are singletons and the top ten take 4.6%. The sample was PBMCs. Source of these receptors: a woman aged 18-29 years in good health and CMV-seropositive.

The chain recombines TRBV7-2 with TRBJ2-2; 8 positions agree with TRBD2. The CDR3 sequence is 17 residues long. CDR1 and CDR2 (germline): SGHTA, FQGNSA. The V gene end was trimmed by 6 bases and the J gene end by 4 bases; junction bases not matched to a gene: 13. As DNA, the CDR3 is TGTGCCAGCAGGGATCCAGTTAGCGGGACTAGCACCGGGGAGCTGTTTTTT. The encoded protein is CASRDPVSGTSTGELFF.

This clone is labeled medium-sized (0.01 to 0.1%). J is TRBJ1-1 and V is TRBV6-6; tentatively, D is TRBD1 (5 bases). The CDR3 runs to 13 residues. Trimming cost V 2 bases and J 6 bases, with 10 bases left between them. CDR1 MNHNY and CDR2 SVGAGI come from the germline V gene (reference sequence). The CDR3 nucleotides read TGTGCCAGCAGTTACCCTGACAGATCTGAAGCTTTCTTT. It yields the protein CASSYPDRSEAFF.

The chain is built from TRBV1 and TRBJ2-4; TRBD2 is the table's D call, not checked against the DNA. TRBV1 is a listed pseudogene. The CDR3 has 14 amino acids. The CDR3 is CTSRRLDAKNIQYF. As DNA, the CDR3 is TGCACCAGCCGACGACTAGACGCCAAAAACATTCAGTACTTC.

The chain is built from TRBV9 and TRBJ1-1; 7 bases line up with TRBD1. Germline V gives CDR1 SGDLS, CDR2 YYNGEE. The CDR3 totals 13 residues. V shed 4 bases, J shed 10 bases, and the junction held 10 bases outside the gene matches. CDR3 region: CASSKTGARGAFF. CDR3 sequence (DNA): TGTGCCAGCAGCAAAACAGGGGCCCGAGGAGCTTTCTTT.

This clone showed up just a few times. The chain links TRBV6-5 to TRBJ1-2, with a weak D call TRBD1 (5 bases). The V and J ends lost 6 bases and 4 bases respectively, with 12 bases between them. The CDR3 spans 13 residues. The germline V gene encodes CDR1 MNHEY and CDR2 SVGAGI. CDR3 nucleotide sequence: TGTGCCAGCAGCACGGGGGGTCGCTATGGCTACACCTTC. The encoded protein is CASSTGGRYGYTF.

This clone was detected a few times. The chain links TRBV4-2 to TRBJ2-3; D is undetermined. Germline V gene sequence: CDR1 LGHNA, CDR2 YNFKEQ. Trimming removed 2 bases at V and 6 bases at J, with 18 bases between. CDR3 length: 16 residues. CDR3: CASSQIKSLVSDTQYF. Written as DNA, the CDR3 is TGTGCCAGCAGCCAAATTAAAAGCCTCGTTTCCGATACGCAGTATTTT.

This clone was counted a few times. The CDR3 DNA follows: TGTGCCATCAGTGAAGCGCAGCAAAACTATGGCTACACCTTC. Translation: CAISEAQQNYGYTF. This chain connects TRBV10-3 to TRBJ1-2, with D unresolved. This CDR3 is built from 14 residues. Trimming pared 3 bases from V and 2 bases from J, leaving 10 bases between. Looked up from germline, CDR1 is ENHRY and CDR2 is SYGVKD.

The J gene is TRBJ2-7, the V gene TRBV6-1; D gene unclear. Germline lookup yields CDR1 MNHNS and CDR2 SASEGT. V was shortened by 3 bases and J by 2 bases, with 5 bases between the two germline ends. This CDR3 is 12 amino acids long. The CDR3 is CASSDGTYEQYF. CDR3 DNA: TGTGCCAGCAGTGACGGTACCTACGAGCAGTACTTC.

Here the CDR3 reads CASRVGPYNEQFF. CDR3 nucleotide sequence: TGTGCCAGCAGGGTGGGCCCCTACAATGAGCAGTTCTTC. This chain links TRBV28 with TRBJ2-1; D not certain. V was cut by 6 bases and J by 2 bases, with 8 bases left in between. This CDR3 comprises 13 residues. Germline V gene lookup returns CDR1 MDHEN and CDR2 SYDVKM.

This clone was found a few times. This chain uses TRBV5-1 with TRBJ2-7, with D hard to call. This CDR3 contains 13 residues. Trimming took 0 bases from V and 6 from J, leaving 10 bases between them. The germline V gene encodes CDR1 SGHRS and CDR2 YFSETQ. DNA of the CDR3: TGCGCCAGCAGCTTGGCCGAGGTAGGCGAGCAGTACTTC. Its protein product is CASSLAEVGEQYF.

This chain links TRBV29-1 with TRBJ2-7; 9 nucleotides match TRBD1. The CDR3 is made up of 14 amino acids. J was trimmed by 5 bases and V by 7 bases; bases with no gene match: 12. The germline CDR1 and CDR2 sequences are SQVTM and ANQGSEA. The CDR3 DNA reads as TGCAGCGGGGGGGTCGGGACAGGGTTCCACGAGCAGTACTTC. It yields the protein CSGGVGTGFHEQYF.

DNA for the CDR3: TGTGCCAGCAGCCAAGCGGGAGGGTACAGCGAGCAGTACTTC. As protein: CASSQAGGYSEQYF. The chain couples TRBV4-2 to TRBJ2-7; 8 bases line up with TRBD2. The CDR3 totals 14 residues. Per the germline V gene, CDR1 is LGHNA and CDR2 is YNFKEQ. The V and J ends lost 1 base and 6 bases, in that order; junction bases with no gene match: 5.

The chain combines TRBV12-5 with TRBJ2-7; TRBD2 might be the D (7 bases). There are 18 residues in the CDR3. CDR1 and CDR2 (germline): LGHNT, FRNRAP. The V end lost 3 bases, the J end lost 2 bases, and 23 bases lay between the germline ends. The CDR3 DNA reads TGTGCTAGTGGTTTCCCTGTAGACGGAAGGGGGGGGCCCTACGAGCAGTACTTC. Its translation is CASGFPVDGRGGPYEQYF.

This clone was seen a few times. DNA of the CDR3: TGTGCCAGCAGCCTAAGACTAGCGGGAGAATCGGAGACCCAGTACTTC. Its protein product is CASSLRLAGESETQYF. The chain has TRBV7-6 and TRBJ2-5, with 12 bases fitting TRBD2. The V gene's germline CDR1 is SGHVS and CDR2 FNYEAQ. Trimming took 5 bases from V and 5 from J; bases not matched to a gene: 9. The CDR3 totals 16 residues. The full variable domain, in which reference TRBV7-6 and TRBJ2-5 provide the parts outside the CDR3, is GAGVSQSPRYKVTKRGQDVALRCDPISGHVSLYWYRQALGQGPEFLTYFNYEAQQDKSGLPNDRFSAERPEGSISTLTIQRTEQRDSAMYRCASSLRLAGESETQYFGPGTRLLVL.

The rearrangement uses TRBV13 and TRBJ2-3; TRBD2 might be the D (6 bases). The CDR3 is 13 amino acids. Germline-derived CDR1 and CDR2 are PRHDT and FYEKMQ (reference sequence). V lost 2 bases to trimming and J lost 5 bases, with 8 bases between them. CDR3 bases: TGTGCCAGCAGCTTACGGCGGGGAGATACGCAGTATTTT. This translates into CASSLRRGDTQYF. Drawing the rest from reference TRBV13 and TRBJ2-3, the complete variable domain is AAGVIQSPRHLIKEKRETATLKCYPIPRHDTVYWYQQGPGQDPQFLISFYEKMQSDKGSIPDRFSAQQFSDYHSELNMSSLELGDSALYFCASSLRRGDTQYFGPGTRLTVL.

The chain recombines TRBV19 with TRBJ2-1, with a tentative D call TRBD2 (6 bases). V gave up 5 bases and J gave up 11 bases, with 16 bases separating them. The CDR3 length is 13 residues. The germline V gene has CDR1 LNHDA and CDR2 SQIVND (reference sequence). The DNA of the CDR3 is TGTGCCAGTAGTGGCACCGGGACTGCCAAGCAGTTCTTC. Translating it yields CASSGTGTAKQFF.

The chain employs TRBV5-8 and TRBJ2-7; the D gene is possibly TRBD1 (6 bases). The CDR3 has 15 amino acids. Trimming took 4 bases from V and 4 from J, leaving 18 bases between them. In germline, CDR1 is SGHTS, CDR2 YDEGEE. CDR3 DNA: TGTGCCAGCAGCACCGACAGGTTCTACCAGTACGAGCAGTACTTC. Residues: CASSTDRFYQYEQYF.

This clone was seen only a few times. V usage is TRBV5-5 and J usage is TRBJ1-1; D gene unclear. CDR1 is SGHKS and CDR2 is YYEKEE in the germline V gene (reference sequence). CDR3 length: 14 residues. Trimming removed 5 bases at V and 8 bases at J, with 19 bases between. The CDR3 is CASSRSGSVPEAFF. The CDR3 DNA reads TGTGCCAGCAGTCGGTCGGGGTCTGTCCCCGAAGCTTTCTTT. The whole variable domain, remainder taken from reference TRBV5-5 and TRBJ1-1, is DAGVTQSPTHLIKTRGQQVTLRCSPISGHKSVSWYQQVLGQGPQFIFQYYEKEERGRGNFPDRFSARQFPNYSSELNVNALLLGDSALYLCASSRSGSVPEAFFGQGTRLTVV.

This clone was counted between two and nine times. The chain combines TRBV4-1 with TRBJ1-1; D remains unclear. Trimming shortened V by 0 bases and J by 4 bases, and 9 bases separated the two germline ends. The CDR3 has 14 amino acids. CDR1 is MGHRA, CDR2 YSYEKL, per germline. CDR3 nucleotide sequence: TGCGCCAGCAGCCAAGATAGTGAAAGCACTGAAGCTTTCTTT. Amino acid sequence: CASSQDSESTEAFF.

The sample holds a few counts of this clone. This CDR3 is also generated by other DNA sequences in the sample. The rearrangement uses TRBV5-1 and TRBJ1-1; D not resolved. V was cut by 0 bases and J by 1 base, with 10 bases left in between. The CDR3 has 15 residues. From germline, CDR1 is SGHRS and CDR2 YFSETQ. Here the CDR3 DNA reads TGCGCCAGCAGCTTGGAACCCAGATCGAACACTGAAGCTTTCTTT. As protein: CASSLEPRSNTEAFF.

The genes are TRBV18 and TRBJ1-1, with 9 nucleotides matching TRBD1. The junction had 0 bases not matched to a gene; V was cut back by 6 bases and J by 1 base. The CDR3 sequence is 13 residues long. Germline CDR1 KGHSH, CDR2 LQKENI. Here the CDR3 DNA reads TGTGCCAGCTCGGACAGGGGGAACACTGAAGCTTTCTTT. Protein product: CASSDRGNTEAFF.

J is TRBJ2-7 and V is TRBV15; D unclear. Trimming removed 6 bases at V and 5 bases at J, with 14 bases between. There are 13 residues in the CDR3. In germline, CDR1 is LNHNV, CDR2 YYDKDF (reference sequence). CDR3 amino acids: CATSIDSFHEQYF. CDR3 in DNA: TGTGCCACCAGTATAGATAGTTTCCACGAGCAGTACTTC.